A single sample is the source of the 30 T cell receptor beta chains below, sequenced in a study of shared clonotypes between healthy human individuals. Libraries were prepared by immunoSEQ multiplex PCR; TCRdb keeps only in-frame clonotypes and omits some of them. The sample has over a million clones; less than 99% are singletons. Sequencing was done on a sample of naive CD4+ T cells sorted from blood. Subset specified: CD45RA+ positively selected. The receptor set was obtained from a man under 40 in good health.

The CDR3 sequence is CASSHPDGKNEKLFF. The CDR3 nucleotides read TGTGCCAGCAGCCACCCCGACGGGAAAAATGAAAAACTGTTTTTT. The chain has TRBV4-2 and TRBJ1-4, with D unclear. CDR3 length equals 15 residues. Trimming took 3 bases from V and 5 from J, leaving 13 bases between them. The germline V gene has CDR1 LGHNA and CDR2 YNFKEQ.

The CDR3: CASSFYRGTEAFF. The CDR3 DNA follows: TGTGCCAGCAGTTTCTACAGGGGCACTGAAGCTTTCTTT. J is TRBJ1-1 and V is TRBV28, with 7 bases lining up with TRBD1. Unmatched junction bases numbered 2, after V lost 3 bases and J lost 4 bases. Germline loops: CDR1 MDHEN, CDR2 SYDVKM. This CDR3 comprises 13 residues. Full variable domain (outside the CDR3, taken from reference TRBV28 and TRBJ1-1): DVKVTQSSRYLVKRTGEKVFLECVQDMDHENMFWYRQDPGLGLRLIYFSYDVKMKEKGDIPEGYSVSREKKERFSLILESASTNQTSMYLCASSFYRGTEAFFGQGTRLTVV.

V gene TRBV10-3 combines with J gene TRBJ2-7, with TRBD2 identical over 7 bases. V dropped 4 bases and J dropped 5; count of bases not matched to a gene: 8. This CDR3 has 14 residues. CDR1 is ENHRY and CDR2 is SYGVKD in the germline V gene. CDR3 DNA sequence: TGTGCCATCAGTGGTCGCGGGAGAGTGAACGAGCAGTACTTC. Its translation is CAISGRGRVNEQYF.

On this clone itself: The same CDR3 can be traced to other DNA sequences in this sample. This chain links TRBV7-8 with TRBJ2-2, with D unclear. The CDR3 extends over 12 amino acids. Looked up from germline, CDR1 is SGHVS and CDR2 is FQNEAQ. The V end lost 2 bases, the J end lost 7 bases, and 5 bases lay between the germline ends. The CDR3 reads CASSLYVGELFF. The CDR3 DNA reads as TGTGCCAGCAGCTTATACGTCGGGGAGCTGTTTTTT.

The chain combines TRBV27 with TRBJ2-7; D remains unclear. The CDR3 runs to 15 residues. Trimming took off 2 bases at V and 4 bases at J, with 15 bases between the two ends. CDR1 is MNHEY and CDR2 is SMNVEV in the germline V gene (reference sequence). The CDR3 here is CASSLGPRLLYEQYF. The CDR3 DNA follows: TGTGCCAGCAGTTTAGGCCCCCGCCTGCTGTACGAGCAGTACTTC.

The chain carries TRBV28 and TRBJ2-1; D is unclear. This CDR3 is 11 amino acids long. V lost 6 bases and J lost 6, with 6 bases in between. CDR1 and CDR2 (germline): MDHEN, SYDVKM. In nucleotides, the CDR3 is TGTGCCAGCAGGACCTTCAATGAGCAGTTCTTC. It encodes CASRTFNEQFF. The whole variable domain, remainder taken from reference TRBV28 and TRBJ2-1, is DVKVTQSSRYLVKRTGEKVFLECVQDMDHENMFWYRQDPGLGLRLIYFSYDVKMKEKGDIPEGYSVSREKKERFSLILESASTNQTSMYLCASRTFNEQFFGPGTRLTVL.

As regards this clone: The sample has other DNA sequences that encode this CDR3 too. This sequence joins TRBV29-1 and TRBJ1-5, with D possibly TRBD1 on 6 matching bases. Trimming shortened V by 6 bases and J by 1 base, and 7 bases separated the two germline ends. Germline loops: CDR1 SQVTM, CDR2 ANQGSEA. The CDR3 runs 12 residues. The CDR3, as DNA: TGCAGCGTAGGGGGGAGCAATCAGCCCCAGCATTTT. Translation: CSVGGSNQPQHF.

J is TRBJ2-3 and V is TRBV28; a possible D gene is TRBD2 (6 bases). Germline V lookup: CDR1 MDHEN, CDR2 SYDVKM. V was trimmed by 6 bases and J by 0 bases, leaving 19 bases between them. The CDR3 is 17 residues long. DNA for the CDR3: TGTGCCAGCAGCGACAACAGGCTAGCGACTAGCACAGATACGCAGTATTTT. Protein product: CASSDNRLATSTDTQYF.

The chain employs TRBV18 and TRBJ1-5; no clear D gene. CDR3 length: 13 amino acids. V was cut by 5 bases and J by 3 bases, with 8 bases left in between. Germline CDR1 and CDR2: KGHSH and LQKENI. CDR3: CASSTRDNQPQHF. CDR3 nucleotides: TGTGCCAGCTCAACCCGGGACAATCAGCCCCAGCATTTT.

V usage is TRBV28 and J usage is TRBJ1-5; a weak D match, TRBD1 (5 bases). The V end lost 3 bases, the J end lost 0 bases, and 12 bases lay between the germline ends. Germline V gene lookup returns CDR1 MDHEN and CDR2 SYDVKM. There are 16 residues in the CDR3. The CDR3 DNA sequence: TGTGCCAGCAGTTTTGGTAGGGGCCATAGCAATCAGCCCCAGCATTTT. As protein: CASSFGRGHSNQPQHF.

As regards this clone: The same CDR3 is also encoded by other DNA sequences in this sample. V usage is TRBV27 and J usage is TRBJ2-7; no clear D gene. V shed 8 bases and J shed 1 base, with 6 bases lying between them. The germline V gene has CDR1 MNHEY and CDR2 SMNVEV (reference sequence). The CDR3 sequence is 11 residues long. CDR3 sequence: CASGRSYEQYF. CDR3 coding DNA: TGTGCCAGCGGCAGATCCTACGAGCAGTACTTC.

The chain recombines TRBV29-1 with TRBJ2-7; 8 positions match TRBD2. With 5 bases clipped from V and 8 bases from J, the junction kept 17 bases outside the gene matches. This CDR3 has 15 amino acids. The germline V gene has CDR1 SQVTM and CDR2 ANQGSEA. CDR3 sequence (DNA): TGCAGCGTTATTGGACTAGCCGACCGAGGTGAGAAGCAGTACTTC. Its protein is CSVIGLADRGEKQYF.

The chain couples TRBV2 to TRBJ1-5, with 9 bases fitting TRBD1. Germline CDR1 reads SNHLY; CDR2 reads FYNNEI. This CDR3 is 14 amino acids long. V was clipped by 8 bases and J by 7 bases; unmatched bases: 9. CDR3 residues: CASEKQGAGQPQHF. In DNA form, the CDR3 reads TGTGCCAGCGAAAAACAGGGGGCGGGGCAGCCCCAGCATTTT.

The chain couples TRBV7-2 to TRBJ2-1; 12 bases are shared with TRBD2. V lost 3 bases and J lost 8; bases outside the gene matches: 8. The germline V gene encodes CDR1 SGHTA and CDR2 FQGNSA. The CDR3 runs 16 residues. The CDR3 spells CASSFLGTSGSDEQFF. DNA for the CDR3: TGTGCCAGCAGCTTCCTAGGGACTAGCGGGTCGGATGAGCAGTTCTTC.

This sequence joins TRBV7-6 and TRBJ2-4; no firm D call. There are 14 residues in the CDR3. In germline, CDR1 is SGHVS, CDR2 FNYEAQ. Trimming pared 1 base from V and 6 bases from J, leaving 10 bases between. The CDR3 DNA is TGTGCCAGCAGCTTAGTCCAGGCTGGAAACATTCAGTACTTC. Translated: CASSLVQAGNIQYF.

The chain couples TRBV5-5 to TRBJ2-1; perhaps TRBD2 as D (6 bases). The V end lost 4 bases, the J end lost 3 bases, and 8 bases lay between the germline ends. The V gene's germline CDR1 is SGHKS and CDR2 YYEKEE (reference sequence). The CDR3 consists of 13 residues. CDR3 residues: CASSRGLYNEQFF. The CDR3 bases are TGTGCCAGCAGCCGGGGACTCTACAATGAGCAGTTCTTC.

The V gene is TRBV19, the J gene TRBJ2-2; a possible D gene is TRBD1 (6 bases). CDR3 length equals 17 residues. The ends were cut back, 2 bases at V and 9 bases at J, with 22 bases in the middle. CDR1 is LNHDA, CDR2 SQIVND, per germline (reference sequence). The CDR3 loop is CASSISTGPGGSWELFF. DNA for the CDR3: TGTGCCAGTAGTATATCTACAGGGCCTGGGGGTTCCTGGGAGCTGTTTTTT.

The DNA for the CDR3 is TGTGCCAGCAGCTTGGATATATTTGGGGGCGGGGATGAAAAACTGTTTTTT. Its translation: CASSLDIFGGGDEKLFF. This rearrangement joins TRBV5-5 to TRBJ1-4; the D gene is possibly TRBD1 (6 bases). The ends were cut back, 0 bases at V and 6 bases at J, with 18 bases in the middle. CDR1 is SGHKS and CDR2 is YYEKEE in the germline V gene (reference sequence). The CDR3 is made up of 17 amino acids.

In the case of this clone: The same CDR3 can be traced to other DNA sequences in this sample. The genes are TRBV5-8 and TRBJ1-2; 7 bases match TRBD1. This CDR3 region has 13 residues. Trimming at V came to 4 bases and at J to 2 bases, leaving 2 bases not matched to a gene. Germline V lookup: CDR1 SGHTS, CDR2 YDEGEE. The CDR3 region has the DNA TGTGCCAGCAGCAGGGACAGAAACTATGGCTACACCTTC. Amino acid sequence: CASSRDRNYGYTF. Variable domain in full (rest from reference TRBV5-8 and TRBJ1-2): EAGVTQSPTHLIKTRGQQATLRCSPISGHTSVYWYQQALGLGLQFLLWYDEGEERNRGNFPPRFSGRQFPNYSSELNVNALELEDSALYLCASSRDRNYGYTFGSGTRLTVV.

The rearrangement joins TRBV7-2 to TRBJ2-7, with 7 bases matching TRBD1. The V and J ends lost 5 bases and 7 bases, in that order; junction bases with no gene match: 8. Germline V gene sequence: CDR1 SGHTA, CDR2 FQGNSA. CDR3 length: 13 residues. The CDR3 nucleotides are TGTGCCAGCAGCCGACAGGGTTTGAAGGAGCAGTACTTC. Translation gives CASSRQGLKEQYF.

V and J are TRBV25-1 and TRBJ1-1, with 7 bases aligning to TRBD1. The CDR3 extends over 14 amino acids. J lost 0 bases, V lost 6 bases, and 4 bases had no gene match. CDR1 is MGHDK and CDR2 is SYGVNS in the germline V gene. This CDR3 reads CASREQGLNTEAFF. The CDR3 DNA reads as TGTGCCAGCAGAGAACAGGGGCTGAACACTGAAGCTTTCTTT. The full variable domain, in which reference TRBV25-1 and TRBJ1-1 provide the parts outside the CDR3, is EADIYQTPRYLVIGTGKKITLECSQTMGHDKMYWYQQDPGMELHLIHYSYGVNSTEKGDLSSESTVSRIRTEHFPLTLESARPSHTSQYLCASREQGLNTEAFFGQGTRLTVV.

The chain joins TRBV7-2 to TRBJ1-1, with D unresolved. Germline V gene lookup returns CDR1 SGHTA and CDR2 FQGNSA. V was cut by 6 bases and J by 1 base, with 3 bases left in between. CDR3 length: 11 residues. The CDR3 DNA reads TGTGCCAGCAGGGGGAACACTGAAGCTTTCTTT. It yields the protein CASRGNTEAFF.

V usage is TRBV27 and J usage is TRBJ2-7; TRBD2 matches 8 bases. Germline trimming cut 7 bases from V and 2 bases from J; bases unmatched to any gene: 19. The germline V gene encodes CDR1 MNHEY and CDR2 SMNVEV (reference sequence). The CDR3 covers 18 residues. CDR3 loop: CASNSRFPKREIPYEQYF. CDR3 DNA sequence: TGTGCCAGCAATTCGCGCTTCCCCAAGCGGGAGATCCCCTACGAGCAGTACTTC.

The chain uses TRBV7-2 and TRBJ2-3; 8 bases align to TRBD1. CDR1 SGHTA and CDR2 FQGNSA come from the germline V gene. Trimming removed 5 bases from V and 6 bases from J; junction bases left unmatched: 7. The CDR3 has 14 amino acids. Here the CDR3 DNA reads TGTGCCAGCAGCCCGACAGGGGTGCTGGATACGCAGTATTTT. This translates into CASSPTGVLDTQYF.

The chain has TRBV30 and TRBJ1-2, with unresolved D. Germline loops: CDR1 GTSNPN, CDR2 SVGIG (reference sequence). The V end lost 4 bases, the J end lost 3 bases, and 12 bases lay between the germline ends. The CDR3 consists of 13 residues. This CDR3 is CAWKDGLYYGYTF. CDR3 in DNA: TGTGCCTGGAAGGACGGGCTTTACTATGGCTACACCTTC.

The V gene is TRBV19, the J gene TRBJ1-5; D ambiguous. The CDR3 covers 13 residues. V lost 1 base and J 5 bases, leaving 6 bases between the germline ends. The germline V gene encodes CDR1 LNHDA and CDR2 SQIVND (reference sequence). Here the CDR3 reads CASSIGHDQPQHF. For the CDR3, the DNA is TGTGCCAGTAGTATAGGGCATGATCAGCCCCAGCATTTT.

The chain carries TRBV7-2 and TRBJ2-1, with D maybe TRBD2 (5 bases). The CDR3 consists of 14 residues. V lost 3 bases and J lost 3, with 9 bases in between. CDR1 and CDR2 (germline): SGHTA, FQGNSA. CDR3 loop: CASSLTGDYNEQFF. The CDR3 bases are TGTGCCAGCAGCTTGACCGGGGACTACAATGAGCAGTTCTTC.

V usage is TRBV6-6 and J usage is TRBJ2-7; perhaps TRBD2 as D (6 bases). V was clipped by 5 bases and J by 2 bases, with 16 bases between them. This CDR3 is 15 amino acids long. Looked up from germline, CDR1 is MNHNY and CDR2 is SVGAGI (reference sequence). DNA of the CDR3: TGTGCCAGCAGTCGACTTGGGGGGAGAGCCTACGAGCAGTACTTC. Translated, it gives CASSRLGGRAYEQYF.

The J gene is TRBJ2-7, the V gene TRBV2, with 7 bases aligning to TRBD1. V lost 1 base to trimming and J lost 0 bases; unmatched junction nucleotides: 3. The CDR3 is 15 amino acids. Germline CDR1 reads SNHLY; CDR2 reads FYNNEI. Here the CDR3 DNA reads TGTGCCAGCAGTGAAGAGGGGGACAGCTCCTACGAGCAGTACTTC. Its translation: CASSEEGDSSYEQYF.

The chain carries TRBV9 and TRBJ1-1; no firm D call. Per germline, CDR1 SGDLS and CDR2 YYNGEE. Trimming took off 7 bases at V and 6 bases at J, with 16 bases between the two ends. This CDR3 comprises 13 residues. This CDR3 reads CASARVGSAEAFF. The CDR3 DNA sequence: TGTGCCAGCGCACGAGTAGGGAGCGCTGAAGCTTTCTTT. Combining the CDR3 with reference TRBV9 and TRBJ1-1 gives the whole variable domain DSGVTQTPKHLITATGQRVTLRCSPRSGDLSVYWYQQSLDQGLQFLIQYYNGEERAKGNILERFSAQQFPDLHSELNLSSLELGDSALYFCASARVGSAEAFFGQGTRLTVV.